This T cell receptor (beta chain) was obtained from a study of T-cell reconstitution after alpha-beta-depleted transplantation in children. Regarding the study as a whole: Newly generated T cells supplied most T-cell counts and diversity one year post-transplant.

This clonotype was observed a handful of times. The antigen is undetermined. It was with unique molecular identifiers that the TCRbeta library was prepared. TCRdb used MiXCR to reprocess the PCR reads, holding one entry per CDR3 protein. The top ten hold 5% of the sample, which has around 800,000 distinct CDR3 sequences, roughly 15% seen once. The CDR3 length is 14 residues. CDR1 and CDR2 from the germline V gene are WNHNN and SYGVQD (reference sequence). The V and J ends lost 3 bases and 6 bases, in that order; junction bases with no gene match: 5. This receptor was taken from a male patient younger than 18 who had a stem cell transplant for acute lymphoblastic leukemia, so the T cells may come from the graft donor. The V call is TRBV10-1, the J call TRBJ2-3; 8 positions match TRBD1. This specimen was PBMCs, mostly from graft donor cells, taken 360 days after TCRalphabeta/CD19-depleted stem cell transplant. The CDR3 nucleotides read TGCGCCAGCAGTGATGTCAGGGGGCAGGATACGCAGTATTTT. It yields the protein CASSDVRGQDTQYF.